The source of this T cell receptor beta chain is a study of blood T cell repertoires in COVID-19. Clones were sequenced by immunoSEQ multiplex PCR, and TCRdb holds only the in-frame ones, with some missing. The data contain around 88,000 clones, more than 85% of them seen just once; the ten biggest clones take up less than 2%. Deletions cut 3 bases from V and 4 bases from J, with 11 bases between. This CDR3 comprises 14 residues. Germline-derived CDR1 and CDR2 are LNHDA and SQIVND (reference sequence). This chain joins TRBV19 and TRBJ2-3; TRBD2 might be the D (6 bases). The sequence was collected from a man aged 55 to 70 with acute or convalescent COVID-19. Sequences were obtained from peripheral blood. The DNA of the CDR3 is TGTGCCAGTAGTATTCCGGGAGAGGCAGATACGCAGTATTTT. Encoded protein: CASSIPGEADTQYF.